What follows are 2 T cell receptor beta chains derived from one specimen sequenced in a study of T cells in Graves' hyperthyroidism and ophthalmopathy. What was amplified from RNA transcripts were TCR beta CDR3 regions. The TCR CDR3 was amplified in a first-round RT-PCR using the HTBI primer set. TCRdb ran MiXCR on the multiplex PCR reads and lists one entry per CDR3 protein. The sample holds nearly 600,000 distinct CDR3 sequences, 12% to 15% seen once. Sequences were obtained from blood. The origin of the receptors is a woman younger than 35 with Graves' ophthalmopathy.

The chain links TRBV9 to TRBJ2-7, with D perhaps TRBD1 or TRBD2 (5 bases each). There are 17 residues in the CDR3. Trimming pared 3 bases from V and 2 bases from J, leaving 21 bases between. CDR1 SGDLS and CDR2 YYNGEE come from the germline V gene. The CDR3 sequence: CASSGGRAQEAPYEQYF. CDR3 coding DNA: TGTGCCAGCAGCGGGGGCCGGGCTCAGGAGGCTCCCTACGAGCAGTACTTC.

This clonotype has just a few counts. The chain has TRBV10-3 and TRBJ1-3; D unresolved. V lost 4 bases to trimming and J lost 8 bases, with 9 bases between them. CDR3 length: 12 amino acids. Germline CDR1 is ENHRY and CDR2 is SYGVKD. CDR3 residues: CAISGTKHTIYF. DNA for the CDR3: TGTGCCATCAGTGGGACTAAGCACACCATATATTTT.